This TCR beta chain was sequenced for a study of T cell responses to AZD1222 COVID-19 vaccine. This clone has a handful of counts. The antigen is undetermined. Study-wide points: It was only after the peak T cell response that any repertoires were sampled. Most donors were white British and more were female, and clonal diversity was possibly underestimated.

Repertoires were generated with immunoSEQ multiplex PCR, while TCRdb's copy carries only in-frame clones and drops some. The sample shows 99,000 or so clones, about 90% of them seen only once. Sequencing was performed on peripheral blood, taken on day 0 of AZD1222 vaccination. The sequence came from an adult in good health.

This CDR3 is CASSRPGTGTYEQYF. DNA of the CDR3: TGTGCCAGCAGTCGGCCCGGGACCGGGACCTACGAGCAGTACTTC. The chain recombines TRBV6-2 or TRBV6-3 with TRBJ2-7, with D perhaps assigned TRBD1 or TRBD2 (5 bases each). This CDR3 has 15 amino acids. Per the germline V gene, CDR1 is MNHEY and CDR2 is SVGEGT. Trimming removed 5 bases from V and 2 bases from J, with 16 bases in between.